What follows are 14 T cell receptor beta chains derived from one specimen sequenced in a study of T cells in localized non-small cell lung cancer. The protocol was immunoSEQ multiplex PCR, while the TCRdb copy is restricted to in-frame clones and leaves out a portion. This table has about 24,000 clones, about 89% appearing once. Source: peripheral blood, taken before any cancer treatment. Receptor source: a man aged 40 to 70 with stage I squamous cell lung carcinoma.

This chain uses TRBV25-1 with TRBJ2-7; 10 bases align to TRBD2. With 6 bases clipped from V and 1 base from J, the junction kept 9 bases outside the gene matches. The length of the CDR3 is 16 residues. The germline CDR1 and CDR2 sequences are MGHDK and SYGVNS. The CDR3: CASSLIIAGGSYEQYF. CDR3 nucleotide sequence: TGTGCCAGCAGCTTAATTATAGCGGGGGGTTCCTACGAGCAGTACTTC.

The chain couples TRBV5-5 to TRBJ1-6, with D perhaps TRBD1 (5 bases). The CDR3 runs 17 residues. V was pared by 1 base and J by 6 bases, with 17 bases between. CDR1 is SGHKS, CDR2 YYEKEE, per germline (reference sequence). The CDR3 here is CASSLQLGGPGNSPLHF. Written as DNA, the CDR3 is TGTGCCAGCAGCTTGCAGTTGGGGGGACCGGGTAATTCACCCCTCCACTTT.

The chain recombines TRBV5-1 with TRBJ2-3, with D perhaps given as TRBD1 or TRBD2 (5 bases each). Deletions cut 5 bases from V and 11 bases from J, with 12 bases between. Germline V gene lookup returns CDR1 SGHRS and CDR2 YFSETQ. The CDR3 spans 11 residues. CDR3 nucleotides: TGCGCCAGCAGGGGGGAAGAGGGGCAGTATTTT. It yields the protein CASRGEEGQYF.

A single count supports this clone. The rearrangement uses TRBV7-8 and TRBJ1-6; 8 positions agree with TRBD1. This CDR3 has 15 residues. After removal of 5 bases from V and 7 bases from J, the junction contained 7 bases not matched to a gene. Germline assignment: CDR1 SGHVS and CDR2 FQNEAQ. The CDR3 bases are TGTGCCAGCAGCCCGAGACAGGGGCAGAATTCACCCCTCCACTTT. This translates into CASSPRQGQNSPLHF.

CDR3 bases: TGTGCCATCAGTGAGTCTAGTAGGGGGACAGAACATCAGCCCCAGCATTTT. As protein: CAISESSRGTEHQPQHF. This sequence joins TRBV10-3 and TRBJ1-5; 7 nucleotides line up with TRBD1. Trimming took 0 bases from V and 5 from J; bases not matched to a gene: 10. The CDR3 runs to 17 residues. CDR1 and CDR2 from the germline V gene are ENHRY and SYGVKD.

The rearrangement links TRBV7-9 to TRBJ1-1, with 8 bases lining up with TRBD1. The V and J ends lost 1 base and 4 bases, in that order; junction bases with no gene match: 8. Per germline, CDR1 SEHNR and CDR2 FQNEAQ (reference sequence). The CDR3 has 16 residues. In nucleotides, the CDR3 is TGTGCCAGCAGCTTAGTGCAGGGGGCTTGGGCCACTGAAGCTTTCTTT. It translates to CASSLVQGAWATEAFF. Full variable domain (missing parts from reference TRBV7-9 and TRBJ1-1): DTGVSQNPRHKITKRGQNVTFRCDPISEHNRLYWYRQTLGQGPEFLTYFQNEAQLEKSRLLSDRFSAERPKGSFSTLEIQRTEQGDSAMYLCASSLVQGAWATEAFFGQGTRLTVV.

The chain uses TRBV29-1 and TRBJ2-7; a possible D gene is TRBD2 (5 bases). V lost 5 bases and J lost 2, with 10 bases in between. The germline V gene encodes CDR1 SQVTM and CDR2 ANQGSEA. This CDR3 has 12 amino acids. DNA of the CDR3: TGCAGCGTTTCAGACGGGGCCTACGAGCAGTACTTC. Translating gives CSVSDGAYEQYF.

J is TRBJ2-2 and V is TRBV5-1, with 7 bases fitting TRBD2. The germline gives CDR1 SGHRS, CDR2 YFSETQ. CDR3 length: 15 residues. V lost 2 bases, J lost 3 bases, and 4 bases stayed unmatched. Written as DNA, the CDR3 is TGCGCCAGCAGCTTAAGCGGGGCCGACACCGGGGAGCTGTTTTTT. Its protein product is CASSLSGADTGELFF.

Turning to this clone: At one end the junction does not follow the germline gene, possibly because of a read error. The rearrangement joins TRBV5-6 to TRBJ2-1, with 7 bases matching TRBD2. The CDR3 has 13 residues. Germline lookup yields CDR1 SGHDT and CDR2 YYEEEE. The CDR3 protein is CASTLGGSDEQFF. Written as DNA, the CDR3 is TGTGCCAGCACCTTGGGGGGGAGCGATGAGCAGTTCTTC.

The chain is built from TRBV18 and TRBJ2-5, with 8 bases identical to TRBD1. V trimming: 3 bases; J trimming: 7 bases; junction bases outside the gene matches: 13. This CDR3 spans 16 amino acids. The germline V gene has CDR1 KGHSH and CDR2 LQKENI. CDR3 coding DNA: TGTGCCAGCTCACCTAATCCGGCAGGGGGCGGGCGGACCCAGTACTTC. Protein sequence: CASSPNPAGGGRTQYF. The full variable domain, completed using reference TRBV18 and TRBJ2-5, is NAGVMQNPRHLVRRRGQEARLRCSPMKGHSHVYWYRQLPEEGLKFMVYLQKENIIDESGMPKERFSAEFPKEGPSILRIQQVVRGDSAAYFCASSPNPAGGGRTQYFGPGTRLLVL.

This clone occurred once. The chain links TRBV7-6 to TRBJ1-3, with a weak D call TRBD1 (5 bases). Per germline, CDR1 SGHVS and CDR2 FNYEAQ. Trimming removed 2 bases at V and 5 bases at J, with 13 bases between. There are 15 residues in the CDR3. In DNA form, the CDR3 reads TGTGCCAGCAGCTTAAAGTCGGACAATAGAAACACCATATATTTT. Protein sequence: CASSLKSDNRNTIYF.

This clone came up a few times. The chain uses TRBV5-1 and TRBJ1-1; D is perhaps TRBD1 (5 bases). The V end was cut by 4 bases, the J end by 3 bases, with 16 bases between. From germline, CDR1 is SGHRS and CDR2 YFSETQ. The CDR3 runs 15 residues. CDR3: CASSTRPGGDTEAFF. In DNA, the CDR3 is TGCGCCAGCAGCACAAGACCGGGAGGGGACACTGAAGCTTTCTTT.

The chain is built from TRBV7-8 and TRBJ1-1; D uncertain. The CDR3 totals 16 residues. Germline V lookup: CDR1 SGHVS, CDR2 FQNEAQ. Trimming removed 5 bases from V and 2 bases from J, with 18 bases in between. In DNA form, the CDR3 reads TGTGCCAGCAGCCCACGGACCTTGGGGTCTAACACTGAAGCTTTCTTT. Translation: CASSPRTLGSNTEAFF.

The chain combines TRBV5-6 with TRBJ2-2; 13 bases align to TRBD2. CDR1 SGHDT and CDR2 YYEEEE come from the germline V gene. CDR3 length: 17 residues. V lost 3 bases, J lost 0 bases, and 2 bases stayed unmatched. The CDR3 DNA is TGTGCCAGCAGCTGGACTAGCGGGGGAACGAACACCGGGGAGCTGTTTTTT. This sequence encodes CASSWTSGGTNTGELFF.